Listed below are T cell receptor beta chains from one sample, sequenced in a study of cytomegalovirus exposure and HLA in healthy donors. Data came from immunoSEQ multiplex PCR; TCRdb stores just in-frame clones and leaves some out. The sample contains roughly 99,000 clones, around three quarters of which appear only once. Sequencing was done on a sample of PBMCs. The receptors were gathered from a male donor in good health and CMV-seropositive. Both conserved end residues are part of each CDR3. D genes are given only for firm matches. Clone size appears in some rows only: once, few, many, or a class for an expanded clone.

j_gene: TRBJ1-5
d_gene: -
abundance: -
v_gene: TRBV7-8
CDR3aa: CASSLVGRQNQPQHF
CDR3nt: TGTGCCAGCAGCTTAGTTGGCAGACAAAATCAGCCCCAGCATTTT

j_gene: TRBJ2-3
d_gene: TRBD2
abundance: -
v_gene: TRBV5-1
CDR3aa: CASSLTSGGSTDTQYF
CDR3nt: TGCGCCAGCAGCTTGACTAGCGGGGGTAGCACAGATACGCAGTATTTT

j_gene: TRBJ2-3
d_gene: -
abundance: -
v_gene: TRBV5-4
CDR3aa: CASSLVMAGATDTQYF
CDR3nt: TGTGCCAGCAGCTTGGTCATGGCGGGGGCCACAGATACGCAGTATTTT

j_gene: TRBJ1-2
d_gene: TRBD1
abundance: -
v_gene: TRBV30
CDR3aa: CAWGDSDGYTF
CDR3nt: TGTGCCTGGGGGGACAGTGACGGCTACACCTTC

j_gene: TRBJ2-2
d_gene: -
abundance: -
v_gene: TRBV11-3
CDR3aa: CASSFGLGELFF
CDR3nt: TGTGCCAGCAGCTTTGGGCTCGGGGAGCTGTTTTTT

j_gene: TRBJ1-1
d_gene: -
abundance: -
v_gene: TRBV19
CDR3aa: CASSMGQLNTEAFF
CDR3nt: TGTGCCAGTAGTATGGGACAATTGAACACTGAAGCTTTCTTT

j_gene: TRBJ1-5
d_gene: TRBD1
abundance: -
v_gene: TRBV10-3
CDR3aa: CATWTGRNQPQHF
CDR3nt: TGTGCCACCTGGACAGGGCGCAATCAGCCCCAGCATTTT

j_gene: TRBJ1-1
d_gene: -
abundance: -
v_gene: TRBV27
CDR3aa: CASSLSTVFSEAFF
CDR3nt: TGTGCCAGCAGTTTATCCACAGTGTTCTCTGAAGCTTTCTTT

j_gene: TRBJ2-6
d_gene: TRBD1
abundance: few
v_gene: TRBV27
CDR3aa: CASSQTVPGQGSGANVLTF
CDR3nt: TGTGCCAGCAGTCAAACCGTCCCGGGACAGGGATCAGGGGCCAACGTCCTGACTTTC

j_gene: TRBJ1-1
d_gene: TRBD1
abundance: -
v_gene: TRBV6-5
CDR3aa: CASSYHRDRGKAFF
CDR3nt: TGTGCCAGCAGTTATCACCGGGACAGGGGAAAAGCTTTCTTT

j_gene: TRBJ1-6
d_gene: TRBD1
abundance: -
v_gene: TRBV9
CDR3aa: CASSGSGTANNSPLHF
CDR3nt: TGTGCCAGCAGCGGTAGTGGGACAGCCAATAATTCACCCCTCCACTTT

j_gene: TRBJ2-1
d_gene: TRBD2
abundance: -
v_gene: TRBV6-5
CDR3aa: CASSDSGGAYNEQFF
CDR3nt: TGTGCCAGCAGTGACTCCGGGGGGGCCTACAATGAGCAGTTCTTC

j_gene: TRBJ2-3
d_gene: -
abundance: -
v_gene: TRBV6-6
CDR3aa: CASSRDQGRDTQYF
CDR3nt: TGTGCCAGCAGCCGCGACCAGGGAAGGGATACGCAGTATTTT

j_gene: TRBJ2-1
d_gene: TRBD1
abundance: -
v_gene: TRBV9
CDR3aa: CASGDSLYNEQFF
CDR3nt: TGTGCCAGCGGGGACAGCTTATACAATGAGCAGTTCTTC

j_gene: TRBJ1-2
d_gene: TRBD1
abundance: -
v_gene: TRBV7-2
CDR3aa: CASSLGTGDYGYTF
CDR3nt: TGTGCCAGCAGCTTGGGAACAGGGGACTATGGCTACACCTTC

j_gene: TRBJ1-6
d_gene: TRBD1
abundance: -
v_gene: TRBV7-2
CDR3aa: CASNVLPMTGENSPLHF
CDR3nt: TGTGCCAGCAACGTACTCCCCATGACAGGGGAGAATTCACCCCTCCACTTT

j_gene: TRBJ1-5
d_gene: -
abundance: -
v_gene: TRBV19
CDR3aa: CASSIGAPGVINNQPQHF
CDR3nt: TGTGCCAGTAGTATAGGTGCCCCGGGGGTTATTAACAATCAGCCCCAGCATTTT

j_gene: TRBJ1-1
d_gene: TRBD1
abundance: few
v_gene: TRBV6-5
CDR3aa: CASSYRQGVRDTEAFF
CDR3nt: TGTGCCAGCAGTTACCGGCAGGGGGTGAGGGACACTGAAGCTTTCTTT

j_gene: TRBJ1-1
d_gene: -
abundance: -
v_gene: TRBV7-3
CDR3aa: CASSFGANTEAFF
CDR3nt: TGTGCCAGCAGCTTTGGAGCGAACACTGAAGCTTTCTTT

j_gene: TRBJ2-5
d_gene: TRBD1
abundance: -
v_gene: TRBV27
CDR3aa: CASSRTGRLDRETQYF
CDR3nt: TGTGCCAGCAGTCGGACAGGGCGGTTGGATAGAGAGACCCAGTACTTC

j_gene: TRBJ1-2
d_gene: -
abundance: -
v_gene: TRBV7-3
CDR3aa: CASSLSATDSHYGYTF
CDR3nt: TGTGCCAGCAGCTTATCCGCCACGGACAGTCACTATGGCTACACCTTC

j_gene: TRBJ1-5
d_gene: -
abundance: once
v_gene: TRBV7-9
CDR3aa: CASSLGGLNQPQHF
CDR3nt: TGTGCCAGCAGCTTAGGGGGCCTCAATCAGCCCCAGCATTTT

j_gene: TRBJ2-7
d_gene: TRBD2
abundance: -
v_gene: TRBV7-8
CDR3aa: CASSQTGGFVSYEQYF
CDR3nt: TGTGCCAGCAGCCAGACGGGGGGGTTCGTATCCTACGAGCAGTACTTC

j_gene: TRBJ1-1
d_gene: -
abundance: -
v_gene: TRBV6-1
CDR3aa: CASSEFGGSNTEAFF
CDR3nt: TGTGCCAGCAGTGAATTTGGCGGGAGTAACACTGAAGCTTTCTTT

j_gene: TRBJ2-3
d_gene: -
abundance: -
v_gene: TRBV11-2
CDR3aa: CASSLDLSDTQYF
CDR3nt: TGTGCCAGCAGCTTAGATCTGTCAGATACGCAGTATTTT

j_gene: TRBJ1-6
d_gene: -
abundance: -
v_gene: TRBV5-4
CDR3aa: CASSLISGSPLHF
CDR3nt: TGTGCCAGCAGCTTGATCTCGGGTTCACCCCTCCACTTT

j_gene: TRBJ1-1
d_gene: TRBD1
abundance: -
v_gene: TRBV30
CDR3aa: CAWNKGAVRGTEAFF
CDR3nt: TGTGCCTGGAATAAGGGGGCCGTAAGGGGGACTGAAGCTTTCTTT

j_gene: TRBJ2-6
d_gene: -
abundance: -
v_gene: TRBV4-2
CDR3aa: CASSASSGANVLTF
CDR3nt: TGTGCCAGCAGCGCTAGCTCTGGGGCCAACGTCCTGACTTTC

j_gene: TRBJ1-6
d_gene: -
abundance: -
v_gene: TRBV7-2
CDR3aa: CASSYGGQGNSPLHF
CDR3nt: TGTGCCAGCAGCTACGGAGGGCAGGGTAATTCACCCCTCCACTTT

j_gene: TRBJ2-2
d_gene: -
abundance: -
v_gene: TRBV30
CDR3aa: CAWSEGAPELFF
CDR3nt: TGTGCCTGGAGTGAAGGGGCTCCGGAGCTGTTTTTT

j_gene: TRBJ2-7
d_gene: TRBD1
abundance: -
v_gene: TRBV9
CDR3aa: CASSVGVGQGGYEQYF
CDR3nt: TGTGCCAGCAGCGTAGGAGTGGGACAGGGAGGATACGAGCAGTACTTC

j_gene: TRBJ2-1
d_gene: -
abundance: few
v_gene: TRBV30
CDR3aa: CAWRVGGLIYNEQFF
CDR3nt: TGTGCCTGGAGGGTCGGGGGGCTTATCTACAATGAGCAGTTCTTC

j_gene: TRBJ2-2
d_gene: TRBD2
abundance: once
v_gene: TRBV5-1
CDR3aa: CASSSGLVPGELFF
CDR3nt: TGCGCCAGCAGCTCGGGACTAGTCCCCGGGGAGCTGTTTTTT

j_gene: TRBJ1-6
d_gene: -
abundance: -
v_gene: TRBV2
CDR3aa: CASTPVRGYDSPLHF
CDR3nt: TGTGCCAGCACGCCGGTCCGGGGGTACGACTCACCCCTCCACTTT

j_gene: TRBJ1-1
d_gene: TRBD1
abundance: -
v_gene: TRBV7-8
CDR3aa: CASSTQGTGKSFF
CDR3nt: TGTGCCAGCAGCACCCAAGGGACAGGGAAAAGTTTCTTT

j_gene: TRBJ2-4
d_gene: -
abundance: -
v_gene: TRBV14
CDR3aa: CASSHTPNIQYF
CDR3nt: TGTGCCAGCAGCCATACACCTAACATTCAGTACTTC

j_gene: TRBJ1-1
d_gene: -
abundance: once
v_gene: TRBV28
CDR3aa: CASSLIGLGGETEAFF
CDR3nt: TGTGCCAGCAGTTTAATTGGCCTAGGAGGGGAGACTGAAGCTTTCTTT

j_gene: TRBJ2-7
d_gene: TRBD2
abundance: -
v_gene: TRBV15
CDR3aa: CATSVGSGGTYEQYF
CDR3nt: TGTGCCACCAGCGTGGGCTCGGGAGGAACCTACGAGCAGTACTTC

j_gene: TRBJ2-7
d_gene: -
abundance: -
v_gene: TRBV9
CDR3aa: CASSVAARSYEQYF
CDR3nt: TGTGCCAGCAGCGTAGCAGCGCGATCCTACGAGCAGTACTTC

j_gene: TRBJ1-2
d_gene: -
abundance: -
v_gene: TRBV6-1
CDR3aa: CASFSQGGYTF
CDR3nt: TGTGCCAGCTTTTCACAGGGAGGCTACACCTTC

j_gene: TRBJ2-7
d_gene: TRBD1
abundance: few
v_gene: TRBV6-5
CDR3aa: CASRTSGQSYEQYF
CDR3nt: TGTGCCAGCCGGACCTCGGGACAGAGCTACGAGCAGTACTTC

j_gene: TRBJ2-3
d_gene: TRBD2
abundance: -
v_gene: TRBV7-2
CDR3aa: CASSLGGYTDTQYF
CDR3nt: TGTGCCAGCAGCTTGGGAGGGTACACAGATACGCAGTATTTT

j_gene: TRBJ2-7
d_gene: TRBD1
abundance: -
v_gene: TRBV7-6
CDR3aa: CASSPRQGEIPYEQYF
CDR3nt: TGTGCCAGCAGCCCCCGACAGGGCGAGATCCCCTACGAGCAGTACTTC

j_gene: TRBJ1-2
d_gene: -
abundance: -
v_gene: TRBV12-5
CDR3aa: CASGTDRGNYGYTF
CDR3nt: TGTGCTAGTGGAACGGACAGAGGGAACTATGGCTACACCTTC

j_gene: TRBJ1-2
d_gene: -
abundance: -
v_gene: TRBV6-1
CDR3aa: CASRPPLGGYTF
CDR3nt: TGTGCCAGCAGGCCGCCTCTCGGTGGCTACACCTTC

j_gene: TRBJ2-1
d_gene: -
abundance: once
v_gene: TRBV6-1
CDR3aa: CASRSGGAINEQFF
CDR3nt: TGTGCCAGCAGGTCTGGGGGGGCCATTAATGAGCAGTTCTTC

j_gene: TRBJ2-3
d_gene: TRBD2
abundance: once
v_gene: TRBV15
CDR3aa: CATSRGPSGGEDTQYF
CDR3nt: TGTGCCACCAGCAGAGGTCCTAGCGGGGGGGAGGATACGCAGTATTTT

j_gene: TRBJ1-1
d_gene: TRBD1
abundance: -
v_gene: TRBV6-1
CDR3aa: CASSTPGQSAEAFF
CDR3nt: TGTGCCAGCAGCACTCCGGGACAGTCAGCTGAAGCTTTCTTT

j_gene: TRBJ1-5
d_gene: -
abundance: many
v_gene: TRBV6-5
CDR3aa: CASSYPRGPQHF
CDR3nt: TGTGCCAGCAGTTACCCCAGGGGGCCCCAGCATTTT

j_gene: TRBJ1-6
d_gene: -
abundance: -
v_gene: TRBV30
CDR3aa: CAWSVKGNSPLHF
CDR3nt: TGTGCCTGGAGTGTCAAGGGGAATTCACCCCTCCACTTT

j_gene: TRBJ1-1
d_gene: -
abundance: -
v_gene: TRBV7-9
CDR3aa: CASSLGQTMNTEAFF
CDR3nt: TGTGCCAGCAGCTTAGGACAGACCATGAACACTGAAGCTTTCTTT